This TCR beta chain originates from a study of T cells in Graves' hyperthyroidism and ophthalmopathy. The CDR3 runs 12 residues. The V gene lost 11 bases and the J gene lost 4 bases, with 14 bases spanning the gap. The germline V gene has CDR1 SNHLY and CDR2 FYNNEI. This clonotype was counted once. Graves' hyperthyroidism without ophthalmopathy progression within 18 months was termed stable. Patients aged 18 to 65 with hyperthyroidism were newly diagnosed, with duration under 2 months. The study left out patients who had uncontrolled infection, other autoimmune disease, pregnancy or lactation. What was amplified from RNA transcripts were TCR beta CDR3 regions. Carried out on the TCR CDR3, a first-round RT-PCR used the HTBI primer set. TCRdb analysed the multiplex PCR reads with MiXCR anew, one entry per CDR3 protein. The sample includes about 840,000 distinct CDR3 sequences, roughly 37% of them seen just once.

This sequence originates from a man in his late teens or twenties with Graves' hyperthyroidism. The chain joins TRBV2 to TRBJ2-5; possible D gene TRBD1, 6 bases. Sequenced material: blood. CDR3 amino acids: CASQGLGETQYF. In DNA form, the CDR3 reads TGTGCCTCCCAGGGGCTGGGAGAGACCCAGTACTTC.